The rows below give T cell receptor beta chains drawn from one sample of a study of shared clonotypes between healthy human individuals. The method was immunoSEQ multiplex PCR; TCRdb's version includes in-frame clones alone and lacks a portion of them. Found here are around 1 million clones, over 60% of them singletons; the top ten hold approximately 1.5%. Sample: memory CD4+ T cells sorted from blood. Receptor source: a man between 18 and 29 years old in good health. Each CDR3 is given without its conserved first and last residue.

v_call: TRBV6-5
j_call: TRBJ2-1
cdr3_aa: ASSFSGVSEQF

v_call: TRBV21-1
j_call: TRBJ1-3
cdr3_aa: AIAQGSGNTIY

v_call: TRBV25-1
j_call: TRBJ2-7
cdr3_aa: ASQTPGWRTYEQY

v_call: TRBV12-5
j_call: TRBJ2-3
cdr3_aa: ASGQSWRGTDTQY

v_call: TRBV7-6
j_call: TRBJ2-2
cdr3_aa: ASSSRPTASGGTGELF

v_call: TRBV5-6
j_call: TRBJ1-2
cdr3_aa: ASSLAGRQGYT

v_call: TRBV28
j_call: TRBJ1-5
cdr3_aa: ASSKFLPRGNQPQH

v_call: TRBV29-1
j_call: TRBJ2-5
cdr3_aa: SVEGGETQY

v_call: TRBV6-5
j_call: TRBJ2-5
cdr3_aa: ASGRSTVDQY

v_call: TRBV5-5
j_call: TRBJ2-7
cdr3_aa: ASSLEGQGLTEQY

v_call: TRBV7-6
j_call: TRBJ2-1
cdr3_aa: ASSLAVTGPNNEQF

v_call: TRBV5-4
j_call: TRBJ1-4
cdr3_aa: ASSLNNEKLF

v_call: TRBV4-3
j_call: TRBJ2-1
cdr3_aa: ASSRDPSGNSYNEQF

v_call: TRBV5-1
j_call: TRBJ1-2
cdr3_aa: ASSLGGPLYGYT

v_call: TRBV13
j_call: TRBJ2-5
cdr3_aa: ASSLTLPSGQETQY

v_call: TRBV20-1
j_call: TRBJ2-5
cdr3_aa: SAIWGETQY

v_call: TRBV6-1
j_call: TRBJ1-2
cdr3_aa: ASSEESHGYT

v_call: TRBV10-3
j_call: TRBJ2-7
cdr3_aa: AISDLYRDRAYEQY

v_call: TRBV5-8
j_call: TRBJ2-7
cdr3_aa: ASSSGRGYEQY

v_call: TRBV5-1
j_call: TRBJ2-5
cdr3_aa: ASSLLVPETQY

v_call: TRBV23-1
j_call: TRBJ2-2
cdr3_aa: ASSQPGLANTGELF

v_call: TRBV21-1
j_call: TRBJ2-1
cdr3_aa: ASRAYYLLAGDGYNEQF

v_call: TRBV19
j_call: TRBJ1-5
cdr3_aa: ASRGGPFIRQPQH

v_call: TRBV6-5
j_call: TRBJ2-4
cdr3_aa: ASSSPGQGKNIQY

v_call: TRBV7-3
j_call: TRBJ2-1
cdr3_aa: ASSPRDSYNEQF

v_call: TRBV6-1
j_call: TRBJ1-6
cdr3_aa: ASSELGQNSPLH

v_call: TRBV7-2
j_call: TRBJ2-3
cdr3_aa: ASSSRVAVGDTQY

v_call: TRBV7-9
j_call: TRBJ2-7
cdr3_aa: ASSKGTSGASYEQY

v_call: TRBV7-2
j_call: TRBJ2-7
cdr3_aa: ASSLSTGGRGYEQY

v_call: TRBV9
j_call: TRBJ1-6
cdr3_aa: ASSVGQGWPPLH

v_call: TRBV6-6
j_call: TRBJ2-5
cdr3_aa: ASSSRRVETQY

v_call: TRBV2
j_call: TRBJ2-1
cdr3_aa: ASHRDRGGHNEQF

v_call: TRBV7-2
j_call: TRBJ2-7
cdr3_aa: ASSLSGRVSYEQY

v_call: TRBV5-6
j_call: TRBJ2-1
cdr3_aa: ASSGTVAANWNEQF

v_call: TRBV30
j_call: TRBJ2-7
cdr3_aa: AWSGSAGGYEQY

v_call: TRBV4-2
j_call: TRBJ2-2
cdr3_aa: ASSQGGREVYTGELF

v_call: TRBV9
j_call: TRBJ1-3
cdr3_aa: ASSAQGTGNTIY

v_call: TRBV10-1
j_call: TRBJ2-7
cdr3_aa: ASSDGGSSYEQY

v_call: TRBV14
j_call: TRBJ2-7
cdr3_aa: ASSRITVSRFGEQY

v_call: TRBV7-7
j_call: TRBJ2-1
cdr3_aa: ASSLTGLAGGEQF

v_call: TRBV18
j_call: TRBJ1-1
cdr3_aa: ASSPRGLDTEAF

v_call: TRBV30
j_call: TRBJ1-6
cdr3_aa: AWRQSSPLH

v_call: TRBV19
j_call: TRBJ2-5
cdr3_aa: ASGPGGFQETQY

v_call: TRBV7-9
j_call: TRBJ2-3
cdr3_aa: ASSSRGLGTDTQY

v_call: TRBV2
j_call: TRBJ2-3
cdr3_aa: ASSVGSGFTDTQY

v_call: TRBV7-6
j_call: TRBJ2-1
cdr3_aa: ASSSGTYNEQF

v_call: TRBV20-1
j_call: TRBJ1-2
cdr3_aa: SARPPHGYT

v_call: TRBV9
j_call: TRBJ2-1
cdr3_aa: ASSRGNVYNEQF

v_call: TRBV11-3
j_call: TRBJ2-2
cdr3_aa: ASAKEGGGELF

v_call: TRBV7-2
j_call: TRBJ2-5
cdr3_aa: ASPPVAGSQETQY

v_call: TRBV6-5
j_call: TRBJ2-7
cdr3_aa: ASSYTPGHQSEQY